A selection of T cell receptor beta chains follows, all from one sample in a study of beta chain features in type 1 diabetes. TCRdb's table, derived via immunoSEQ multiplex PCR, lists solely in-frame clones and lacks some. The table lists around 250,000 clones, around 14% of them singletons. Sequenced input: naive CD4+ T cells from blood. The receptor set was obtained from a man aged 25-45 years with type 1 diabetes. Each CDR3 is given with its conserved first and last residue. D genes are given only for firm matches. Size tells how often a clone was seen (once, few, many) or the class of an expanded clone, and some rows leave it out.

-,TRBV2,TRBJ1-2,TRBD1,TGTGCCAGCAGAGAGGGACAGACTAAAGGGGGCTACACCTTC,CASREGQTKGGYTF
few,TRBV2,TRBJ2-7,TRBD1,TGTGCCAGCAGTGAACAGCAGGGGGTATACTACGAGCAGTACTTC,CASSEQQGVYYEQYF
-,TRBV19,TRBJ1-5,TRBD1,TGTGCCAGTAGTCGCACAGGGGAAGGCAATCAGCCCCAGCATTTT,CASSRTGEGNQPQHF
-,TRBV5-1,TRBJ2-3,-,TGCGCCAGCAGCTTGGCCGGGGGGCGCACAGATACGCAGTATTTT,CASSLAGGRTDTQYF
-,TRBV18,TRBJ1-1,TRBD1,TGTGCCAGCTCGCGGGACAGACTAAACACTGAAGCTTTCTTT,CASSRDRLNTEAFF
few,TRBV30,TRBJ2-7,-,TGTGCCTGGGGAGGCCAGGGACTGACGTACGAGCAGTACTTC,CAWGGQGLTYEQYF
-,TRBV5-4,TRBJ1-1,TRBD1,TGTGCCAGCAGCATGGGACAGGTGAACACTGAAGCTTTCTTT,CASSMGQVNTEAFF
few,TRBV5-1,TRBJ2-3,-,TGCGCCAGCAGCTTGTTCGGCCGGGGAACTAGCACAGATACGCAGTATTTT,CASSLFGRGTSTDTQYF
-,TRBV12-5,TRBJ2-3,TRBD2,TGTGCTAGTGGGCCGGGACTAGCGGGCACAGATACGCAGTATTTT,CASGPGLAGTDTQYF
-,TRBV5-1,TRBJ2-4,-,TGCGCCAGCAGCTTACAGGGAGCCAAAAACATTCAGTACTTC,CASSLQGAKNIQYF
-,TRBV7-2,TRBJ2-5,-,TGTGCCAGCAGCTTAGCGACGACTCAAGAGACCCAGTACTTC,CASSLATTQETQYF
-,TRBV4-2,TRBJ2-7,-,TGTGCCAGCAGCCAAGTTTCGAGCGGCGAGCAGTACTTC,CASSQVSSGEQYF
few,TRBV2,TRBJ2-5,-,TGTGCCAGCAGTTTTGGCTACCAAGAGACCCAGTACTTC,CASSFGYQETQYF
-,TRBV5-4,TRBJ1-1,-,TGTGCCAGCAGCTCCTTTGATACATACGAGGGTAAAGCTTTCTTT,CASSSFDTYEGKAFF
-,TRBV25-1,TRBJ2-7,-,TGTGCCAGCAGTGAATCCCAATTAGGAGGCTACGAGCAGTACTTC,CASSESQLGGYEQYF
-,TRBV7-9,TRBJ2-3,-,TGTGCCAGCAGCTTCCCCGGGAGTAGCACAGATACGCAGTATTTT,CASSFPGSSTDTQYF
few,TRBV6-1,TRBJ1-1,-,TGTGCCAGCAGATTTAAGGGGCCGAACACTGAAGCTTTCTTT,CASRFKGPNTEAFF
-,TRBV9,TRBJ2-3,-,TGTGCCAGCAGCGCCCTGGGGCGGCCTAGCACAGATACGCAGTATTTT,CASSALGRPSTDTQYF
-,TRBV12-5,TRBJ2-5,TRBD2,TGTGCTAGTGGTCAAACTAGCGTCGGGGAGACCCAGTACTTC,CASGQTSVGETQYF
few,TRBV7-9,TRBJ2-1,TRBD1,TGTGCCACGGGGGACAGGGGCAATGAGCAGTTCTTC,CATGDRGNEQFF
-,TRBV6-5,TRBJ2-7,TRBD1,TGTGCCAGCAGTTACCCGGGGACAGGGGGACCCTACGAGCAGTACTTC,CASSYPGTGGPYEQYF
few,TRBV5-1,TRBJ2-6,-,TGCGCCAGCAGTAATAGCTCTGGGGCCAACGTCCTGACTTTC,CASSNSSGANVLTF
many,TRBV7-2,TRBJ2-1,-,TGTGCCAGCAGCCCTTACAATGAGCAGTTCTTC,CASSPYNEQFF